These T cell receptor beta chains were read from a single sample in a study of T cell changes during pregnancy in multiple sclerosis. Method: immunoSEQ multiplex PCR; TCRdb's copy keeps in-frame clones and lacks some. The data hold 20,000 to 25,000 clones, with 85% observed a single time. This specimen consisted of CD8+ T cells from peripheral blood mononuclear cells, obtained in the first trimester of pregnancy. The source of these receptors is a female donor in good health, enrolled as a control in a pregnancy study. Each CDR3 is given with its conserved first and last residue.

>TRBV9|TRBJ2-7
CASSPSRKGVPYEQYF
>TRBV6-1|TRBJ2-2
CASSEESGGTGELFF
>TRBV6-1|TRBJ2-5
CASSEARTGQETQYF
>TRBV28|TRBJ1-1
CASSSLRGTGLNTEAFF
>TRBV7-9|TRBJ2-5
CASSSYQETQYF
>TRBV7-2|TRBJ2-6
CASSVEGGTGANVLTF
>TRBV28|TRBJ1-5
CAERGNDNQPQHF
>TRBV7-2|TRBJ2-2
CASSFRLAGYTGELFF
>TRBV11-3|TRBJ2-7
CASSRGGTGGYDEQYF
>TRBV19|TRBJ1-2
CASSPGQGNYGYTF
>TRBV6-1|TRBJ2-3
CASDRGRDTDTQYF
>TRBV7-9|TRBJ2-7
CAGSPGGAYEQYF
>TRBV6-1|TRBJ2-6
CASSERGLSGANVLTF
>TRBV6-5|TRBJ1-1
CASSGLMNTEAFF
>TRBV9|TRBJ2-2
CASSVATREVGGNTGELFF
>TRBV6-1|TRBJ1-6
CASSAGPGWNNSPLHF
>TRBV7-2|TRBJ2-3
CASSPLAGSGSPDTQYF
>TRBV4-2|TRBJ1-2
CASGEVTGYGYTF
>TRBV7-2|TRBJ2-3
CASSPGGDTQYF
>TRBV27|TRBJ2-2
CASSLAGGRELFF
>TRBV5-6|TRBJ2-4
CASSLGTGSQYF
>TRBV14|TRBJ2-7
CASSQIMSYEQYF
>TRBV6-4|TRBJ1-1
CASSSGGLGTEAFF
>TRBV6-1|TRBJ1-5
CASSDVSWHF
>TRBV7-9|TRBJ1-2
CASSLGPRENGYTF
>TRBV7-9|TRBJ2-4
CASSSRLAAKNIQYF
>TRBV6-5|TRBJ1-3
CASSYSRGDGIYF
>TRBV6-1|TRBJ2-2
CASSEVAGAVGELFF
>TRBV6-4|TRBJ2-1
CASSPEGDSYNEQFF
>TRBV15|TRBJ1-1
CATSRDRGSNTEAFF
>TRBV6-4|TRBJ1-4
CASSASEGGNEKLFF
>TRBV6-6|TRBJ2-7
CASSYGQGHEQYF
>TRBV9|TRBJ1-5
CASSVGGMNQPQHF
>TRBV6-4|TRBJ2-1
CASSDSSRQVNEQFF
>TRBV9|TRBJ2-1
CASSAVAGGLYNEQFF
>TRBV7-9|TRBJ1-1
CASSLGANTEAFF
>TRBV4-2|TRBJ1-1
CASSQRQGGDTEAFF
>TRBV10-1|TRBJ1-4
CASEDTGPLEEKLFF
>TRBV7-6|TRBJ1-6
CASSVMISDRVGNSPLHF
>TRBV28|TRBJ2-7
CASSRGEPYEQYF
>TRBV15|TRBJ2-7
CATSRPTSGRSYEQYF
>TRBV6-5|TRBJ2-1
CASSLGDYNEQFF
>TRBV5-6|TRBJ1-1
CASSLANRENTEAFF
>TRBV11-2|TRBJ2-1
CASSSTLGGEVYNEQFF
>TRBV6-5|TRBJ1-2
CASKIGTGDYGYTF
>TRBV30|TRBJ1-4
CAWSALSGGPNEKLFF
>TRBV30|TRBJ1-1
CAWSGGTGTTEAFF
>TRBV12-5|TRBJ2-5
CASGLDRSQETQYF
>TRBV6-6|TRBJ2-7
CASSYSTGVDEQYF
>TRBV19|TRBJ1-2
CASSSTGLKSGYGYTF
>TRBV14|TRBJ1-5
CASSQVLFRDRVNQPQHF
>TRBV7-8|TRBJ2-2
CASSLAQGVLWELFF
>TRBV7-2|TRBJ2-7
CASSYPGQGYEQYF
>TRBV9|TRBJ1-1
CASSPWTGGSTEAFF
>TRBV6-4|TRBJ2-3
CASSARVDLVDTQYF
>TRBV4-3|TRBJ2-1
CASSQDWSGTYGNEQFF
>TRBV2|TRBJ1-1
CASSAGANTEAFF
>TRBV6-5|TRBJ2-7
CASSYSGGSFYEQYF
>TRBV5-4|TRBJ2-2
CASSLLANTGELFF